This section outlines one T cell receptor (beta chain) sequence together with its context. These data belong to a study of radiotherapy plus CTLA-4 blockade in lung cancer. TCRdb's copy holds only in-frame clones and misses some; the assay was immunoSEQ multiplex PCR. The sample has tens of thousands of clones, 70% to 90% seen once; the top ten hold around 15%. The CDR3 extends over 14 amino acids. V gave up 5 bases and J gave up 3 bases; unmatched junction bases: 5. The germline gives CDR1 SGHNT, CDR2 YENEEA. This sequence was found in a human donor with non-small cell lung cancer that progressed on radiotherapy plus ipilimumab. The chain carries TRBV11-3 and TRBJ2-7, with 9 bases lining up with TRBD1. This specimen consisted of peripheral blood, obtained from a patient treated with radiotherapy plus ipilimumab. CDR3 nucleotide sequence: TGTGCCAGCAGCCCCGGGACAGGGTTCTACGAGCAGTACTTC. Translation: CASSPGTGFYEQYF.